The next 14 T cell receptor beta chains were all read from a single sample in a study of beta chain features in type 1 diabetes. Sequencing targeted expressed TCRB transcripts, as all isolated RNA had been reverse transcribed. Data came from immunoSEQ multiplex PCR; TCRdb stores just in-frame clones and leaves some out. This table holds 430,000 or so clones, roughly 10% found once. The sample taken for sequencing was naive CD4+ T cells from blood. The receptors originated from a young woman in good health.

Only a few counts were recorded for this clone. The V gene is TRBV5-1, the J gene TRBJ1-2; perhaps TRBD1 as D (5 bases). The CDR3 runs to 12 residues. Trimming removed 4 bases at V and 3 bases at J, with 7 bases between. CDR1 and CDR2 (germline): SGHRS, YFSETQ. CDR3 nucleotides: TGCGCCAGCAGCCGGGACTACTATGGCTACACCTTC. Residues: CASSRDYYGYTF.

This clone was observed a handful of times. The chain couples TRBV7-2 to TRBJ1-5; 8 bases align to TRBD1. Looked up from germline, CDR1 is SGHTA and CDR2 is FQGNSA. Trimming cost V 5 bases and J 5 bases; bases outside gene matches: 11. This CDR3 comprises 16 residues. In nucleotides, the CDR3 is TGTGCCAGCAGCCCTCGGACAGGGAGGGAGTATCAGCCCCAGCATTTT. Its translation is CASSPRTGREYQPQHF.

This clone was seen more than once but under ten times. The chain combines TRBV30 with TRBJ1-3; 11 nucleotides line up with TRBD1. The CDR3 runs 18 residues. Germline lookup yields CDR1 GTSNPN and CDR2 SVGIG (reference sequence). With V trimmed by 2 bases and J by 3 bases, 12 bases remained unmatched. Here the CDR3 reads CAWSPRRTGGAGGNTIYF. Written as DNA, the CDR3 is TGTGCCTGGAGTCCTAGGAGGACAGGGGGCGCCGGTGGAAACACCATATATTTT.

This clone was counted between two and nine times. V and J are TRBV7-2 and TRBJ1-4; TRBD1 might be the D (6 bases). Germline CDR1 SGHTA, CDR2 FQGNSA. The V gene lost 4 bases and the J gene lost 8 bases, with 17 bases spanning the gap. CDR3 length equals 15 residues. CDR3 nucleotide sequence: TGTGCCAGCAGCTACCAAGGGGGTTATGGGGAAAAACTGTTTTTT. Translation: CASSYQGGYGEKLFF. Complete variable domain (other parts from reference TRBV7-2 and TRBJ1-4): GAGVSQSPSNKVTEKGKDVELRCDPISGHTALYWYRQSLGQGLEFLIYFQGNSAPDKSGLPSDRFSAERTGGSVSTLTIQRTQQEDSAVYLCASSYQGGYGEKLFFGSGTQLSVL.

This rearrangement joins TRBV7-9 to TRBJ2-1; 11 bases are a match to TRBD2. Trimming took 0 bases from V and 6 from J; bases not matched to a gene: 1. Germline CDR1 reads SEHNR; CDR2 reads FQNEAQ (reference sequence). This CDR3 is built from 15 residues. The CDR3 nucleotides are TGTGCCAGCAGCTTAGCGGGGACTAGCGGCAATGAGCAGTTCTTC. It yields the protein CASSLAGTSGNEQFF.

This chain connects TRBV7-9 to TRBJ2-7; tentative D call: TRBD2 (6 bases). Deletions cut 5 bases from V and 6 bases from J, with 17 bases between. Germline CDR1 is SEHNR and CDR2 is FQNEAQ (reference sequence). This CDR3 is built from 14 residues. CDR3 loop: CASSIRDSLTEQYF. The CDR3 DNA reads TGTGCCAGCAGCATCCGGGACTCCTTGACCGAGCAGTACTTC.

The V gene is TRBV18, the J gene TRBJ2-1; D possibly corresponds to TRBD1 (5 bases). Germline V gene sequence: CDR1 KGHSH, CDR2 LQKENI. V lost 6 bases to trimming and J lost 0 bases, with 21 bases between them. CDR3 length: 18 amino acids. CDR3 residues: CASSHEINRLSSYNEQFF. Here the CDR3 DNA reads TGTGCCAGCTCCCACGAGATTAACAGGTTGAGCTCCTACAATGAGCAGTTCTTC.

This clone was detected a few times. V gene TRBV2 combines with J gene TRBJ1-1; TRBD1 matches 12 bases. In germline, CDR1 is SNHLY, CDR2 FYNNEI. V lost 4 bases to trimming and J lost 1 base; unmatched junction nucleotides: 4. This CDR3 has 16 amino acids. This CDR3 is CASSVPGQGANTEAFF. The CDR3 bases are TGTGCCAGCAGTGTCCCGGGACAGGGGGCGAACACTGAAGCTTTCTTT.

This chain uses TRBV4-1 with TRBJ2-1, with 12 positions matching TRBD1. Per germline, CDR1 MGHRA and CDR2 YSYEKL. This CDR3 is built from 15 residues. The V segment lost 5 bases and the J segment 7 bases; nucleotides outside the gene matches: 6. CDR3 sequence: CASSKPGQGANEQFF. The CDR3 region has the DNA TGCGCCAGCAGCAAACCGGGACAGGGGGCTAATGAGCAGTTCTTC.

V usage is TRBV7-2 and J usage is TRBJ2-5, with 8 bases aligning to TRBD2. J lost 3 bases, V lost 1 base, and 4 bases had no gene match. The CDR3 runs 15 residues. Germline CDR1 is SGHTA and CDR2 is FQGNSA. CDR3 nucleotides: TGTGCCAGCAGCTTAGGTCTAGCGGGCAAAGAGACCCAGTACTTC. Amino acids: CASSLGLAGKETQYF.

The V and J genes are TRBV7-9 and TRBJ2-5, with TRBD2 identical over 10 bases. CDR1 is SEHNR, CDR2 FQNEAQ, per germline (reference sequence). The V segment lost 5 bases and the J segment 5 bases; nucleotides outside the gene matches: 11. The length of the CDR3 is 16 residues. The CDR3 bases are TGTGCCAGCAGCAACCTCAGAGCGGGGGGGCGTGAGACCCAGTACTTC. It codes for CASSNLRAGGRETQYF.

There are a few counts of this clone. The CDR3, as DNA: TGCAGCGTTGAAGATCTTCAGACTAGCACAGATACGCAGTATTTT. Translating gives CSVEDLQTSTDTQYF. The chain links TRBV29-1 to TRBJ2-3; D is unresolved. CDR3 size: 15 residues. V gave up 0 bases and J gave up 0 bases, with 10 bases separating them. Germline values: CDR1 SQVTM, CDR2 ANQGSEA.

The chain employs TRBV28 and TRBJ1-5; TRBD1 matches at 9 bases. Unmatched junction bases numbered 12, after V lost 5 bases and J lost 1 base. Per germline, CDR1 MDHEN and CDR2 SYDVKM. The CDR3 loop spans 18 amino acids. The CDR3 spells CASSPKGQGIRSNQPQHF. Here the CDR3 DNA reads TGTGCCAGCAGTCCAAAGGGACAGGGTATTCGGAGCAATCAGCCCCAGCATTTT. Together with reference TRBV28 and TRBJ1-5, the CDR3 gives the full variable domain: DVKVTQSSRYLVKRTGEKVFLECVQDMDHENMFWYRQDPGLGLRLIYFSYDVKMKEKGDIPEGYSVSREKKERFSLILESASTNQTSMYLCASSPKGQGIRSNQPQHFGDGTRLSIL.

CDR3 residues: CASSEGPGGAYNSPLHF. The CDR3 DNA reads TGTGCCAGCAGTGAAGGCCCTGGGGGGGCATATAATTCACCCCTCCACTTT. This sequence joins TRBV25-1 and TRBJ1-6, with a possible D match to TRBD1 (6 bases). The CDR3 is made up of 17 amino acids. The germline CDR1 and CDR2 sequences are MGHDK and SYGVNS. With 2 bases removed from V and 4 bases from J, the gap between germline ends came to 15 bases.